The clone carrying this T cell receptor beta chain was detected once. This entry comes from a study of shared clonotypes between healthy human individuals. Germline assignment: CDR1 MNHEY and CDR2 SMNVEV (reference sequence). J was trimmed by 0 bases and V by 6 bases; bases with no gene match: 5. The CDR3 length is 14 residues. CD45RO-negative cells were positively selected for CCR7, leaving out terminally differentiated effector memory CD45RA+ cells. Authors' analysis steps: Junction-only sequences produced by ImmunoSEQ had no quality scores, so filtering differed. Assay: immunoSEQ multiplex PCR; the TCRdb copy retains only in-frame clones and omits some. V and J calls and clone size are as listed in that table; D and trimming were resolved from the DNA. The sample shows 1.5 million to 2.5 million clones, just under 95% of them seen only once.

This TCR came from a man aged 18 to 30 in good health. The source material was naive CD8+ T cells sorted from blood. The V and J genes are TRBV27 and TRBJ2-7; 7 bases agree with TRBD1. The CDR3 DNA reads TGTGCCAGCAGGTCACAGGGGTACTCCTACGAGCAGTACTTC. Protein product: CASRSQGYSYEQYF.